This TCR beta chain was profiled in a study of CD8 T cells in ankylosing spondylitis. Whole-study results and caveats: The authors reported significant enrichment of disease-linked clones in matched ankylosing spondylitis synovial fluid. Prior literature has documented some motif variants in synovial fluid and blood from reactive arthritis. A TCR beta motif made of about 8 highly homologous variants seemed typical of ankylosing spondylitis blood. Clones linked to the disease showed a CD8+ phenotype. They occurred at relatively low frequencies in peripheral blood.

TCR beta libraries were made by quantitative 5'-RACE with molecular barcodes. TCRdb fed the 5' RACE reads into MiXCR, producing one record per CDR3 protein. The repertoire holds more than 250,000 distinct CDR3 sequences, with less than 10% as singletons. This CDR3 is 14 amino acids long. Trimming left V 2 bases short and J 3 bases short, with 12 bases between. Germline values: CDR1 SGHDT, CDR2 YYEEEE. Details on this clonotype: Its antigen remains unidentified.

The sequenced sample was blood, either unsorted or a sorted T cell fraction (not recorded which). The source is a male donor with ankylosing spondylitis. This chain connects TRBV5-6 to TRBJ2-7; D is unresolved. The CDR3 reads CASSFGAANYEQYF. The CDR3 DNA is TGTGCCAGCAGCTTTGGAGCAGCTAACTACGAGCAGTACTTC.